This TCR beta chain was sequenced for a study of cytomegalovirus exposure and HLA in healthy donors. Study-wide points: In a later analysis, TCR association rates varied by HLA locus: DRB1 most, HLA-C fewest. Excluded were some V segments that proved indistinguishable, including TRBV6-2 and TRBV6-3. Sequencing artifact likely explains a cluster of highly shared sequence variants. Evidence from a later analysis indicated that most CMV-associated TCR beta chains looked HLA-restricted.

Use of 60 Vbeta and 13 Jbeta primers characterized the PCR. Generated by immunoSEQ multiplex PCR, the TCRdb table keeps only in-frame clones and is missing some. The repertoire has 200,000 to 250,000 clones, 75% to 90% of them found once; the top ten carry less than 3%. Trimming pared 3 bases from V and 8 bases from J, leaving 13 bases between. The germline CDR1 and CDR2 sequences are SGHVS and FQNEAQ. The CDR3 totals 14 residues. A note on this clone: Its target is unknown.

The TCR originated in a woman aged 40 to 50 in good health and CMV-seronegative. V gene TRBV7-8 combines with J gene TRBJ1-4; no reliable D call. The sample comprised PBMCs. CDR3: CASSFPRSEEKLFF. Written as DNA, the CDR3 is TGTGCCAGCAGCTTCCCAAGGTCGGAGGAAAAACTGTTTTTT.